The 13 T cell receptor beta chains below were found in one sample sequenced in a study of cytomegalovirus exposure and HLA in healthy donors. Primers: 60 Vbeta forward and 13 Jbeta reverse. Data came from immunoSEQ multiplex PCR; TCRdb stores just in-frame clones and leaves some out. The sample shows 150,000 to 160,000 clones, 70% to 90% of them seen only once. The source material was PBMCs. Receptors originate from a woman younger than 30 in good health and CMV-seronegative.

CDR3 sequence (DNA): TGTGCCACCAGCAGAGACCAGACAGCGTCTAACTATGGCTACACCTTC. Amino acids: CATSRDQTASNYGYTF. The chain joins TRBV15 to TRBJ1-2, with a weak D call TRBD1 (5 bases). Trimming stripped 0 bases from V and 0 bases from J, with 11 bases between. Germline V gives CDR1 LNHNV, CDR2 YYDKDF (reference sequence). The CDR3 runs 16 residues.

This sequence joins TRBV5-5 and TRBJ1-5, with D uncertain. The CDR3 covers 15 residues. Trimming left V 4 bases short and J 6 bases short, with 17 bases between. Germline CDR1 and CDR2: SGHKS and YYEKEE (reference sequence). The DNA of the CDR3 is TGTGCCAGCAGCATTTGGACGGGCAGCGGTCAGCCCCAGCATTTT. Amino acids: CASSIWTGSGQPQHF.

The chain carries TRBV5-8 and TRBJ2-1; 10 bases line up with TRBD2. The V segment lost 4 bases and the J segment 3 bases; nucleotides outside the gene matches: 4. Germline values: CDR1 SGHTS, CDR2 YDEGEE. The CDR3 is 15 residues long. The CDR3 DNA reads TGTGCCAGCAGCACCGGGACTAGCGTCTACAATGAGCAGTTCTTC. Protein product: CASSTGTSVYNEQFF. The full variable domain, with the rest looked up from reference TRBV5-8 and TRBJ2-1, is EAGVTQSPTHLIKTRGQQATLRCSPISGHTSVYWYQQALGLGLQFLLWYDEGEERNRGNFPPRFSGRQFPNYSSELNVNALELEDSALYLCASSTGTSVYNEQFFGPGTRLTVL.

The chain couples TRBV27 to TRBJ2-1, with D possibly matching TRBD2 (7 bases). Germline CDR1 is MNHEY and CDR2 is SMNVEV (reference sequence). V was cut by 5 bases and J by 7 bases, with 21 bases left in between. The CDR3 runs to 16 residues. In DNA form, the CDR3 reads TGTGCCAGCAGTCCCCTGGGGGGGGGCGAGGGGAATGAGCAGTTCTTC. As protein: CASSPLGGGEGNEQFF.

The chain carries TRBV5-8 and TRBJ2-7; no reliable D call. V dropped 4 bases and J dropped 0 bases, with 8 bases sitting between them. Germline V CDR1 and CDR2: SGHTS, YDEGEE. CDR3 size: 13 residues. CDR3 sequence reads: CASSPSGSYEQYF. The CDR3 bases are TGTGCCAGCAGCCCCTCGGGCTCCTACGAGCAGTACTTC.

V is TRBV7-2 and J is TRBJ2-5; D not certain. The germline gives CDR1 SGHTA, CDR2 FQGNSA. Trimming left V 2 bases short and J 1 base short, with 8 bases between. The CDR3 is 14 residues long. In DNA, the CDR3 is TGTGCCAGCAGCTTATGGCCGGGCCAAGAGACCCAGTACTTC. Translating it yields CASSLWPGQETQYF.

This sequence joins TRBV2 and TRBJ1-2; 7 bases match TRBD1. CDR1 is SNHLY, CDR2 FYNNEI, per germline. This CDR3 spans 15 amino acids. Trimming at V came to 4 bases and at J to 5 bases, leaving 10 bases not matched to a gene. In DNA, the CDR3 is TGTGCCAGCAGTGGCCTACGGGACAGTCGGTATGGCTACACCTTC. Translation gives CASSGLRDSRYGYTF.

This clone has more than one count but fewer than ten. The rearrangement uses TRBV5-1 and TRBJ1-2, with D maybe TRBD1 (5 bases). This CDR3 is built from 14 residues. Trimming left V 4 bases short and J 2 bases short, with 12 bases between. Germline V CDR1 and CDR2: SGHRS, YFSETQ. CDR3 sequence (DNA): TGCGCCAGCAGCGTGTCCGGGGGGAACTATGGCTACACCTTC. This translates into CASSVSGGNYGYTF.

The chain combines TRBV19 with TRBJ1-5; maybe TRBD1 (5 bases). From germline, CDR1 is LNHDA and CDR2 SQIVND (reference sequence). CDR3 length: 13 amino acids. V lost 5 bases and J lost 3, with 8 bases in between. This CDR3 reads CASSVTVNQPQHF. The CDR3, as DNA: TGTGCCAGTAGTGTGACAGTCAATCAGCCCCAGCATTTT.

The chain is built from TRBV6-5 and TRBJ1-6; D call uncertain. Germline V gene sequence: CDR1 MNHEY, CDR2 SVGAGI. The CDR3 totals 13 residues. The V end was cut by 4 bases, the J end by 4 bases, with 5 bases between. The CDR3 bases are TGTGCCAGCAGTTCGGTTTATAATTCACCCCTCCACTTT. Protein: CASSSVYNSPLHF.

This clone is a singleton in its sample. This sequence joins TRBV7-2 and TRBJ2-2; the D gene is possibly TRBD2 (5 bases). V shed 10 bases and J shed 4 bases, with 13 bases lying between them. Per the germline V gene, CDR1 is SGHTA and CDR2 is FQGNSA. The CDR3 spans 13 residues. CDR3 loop: CANGPRGTGELFF. Here the CDR3 DNA reads TGTGCCAACGGGCCCCGGGGCACCGGGGAGCTGTTTTTT.

The V and J genes are TRBV2 and TRBJ1-3; 7 nucleotides align to TRBD1. Germline values: CDR1 SNHLY, CDR2 FYNNEI. The junction had 5 bases not matched to a gene; V was cut back by 1 base and J by 5 bases. CDR3 length: 15 residues. CDR3 coding DNA: TGTGCCAGCAGTGAAGGGCAGGGGGGAAGAAACACCATATATTTT. Its translation is CASSEGQGGRNTIYF.

A remark on this clone: An end of the junction does not agree with germline; a read error may underlie this. The rearrangement joins TRBV27 to TRBJ2-2; tentatively, D is TRBD2 (6 bases). There are 15 residues in the CDR3. Germline CDR1 reads MNHEY; CDR2 reads SMNVEV (reference sequence). The CDR3 here is CASSLQDAPRGKLFF. DNA for the CDR3: TGTGCCAGCAGTTTACAGGACGCCCCCCGCGGGAAGCTGTTTTTT.